This T cell receptor beta chain was identified during a study of CD8+ T cells in alopecia areata. Once RNA had been extracted, it was reverse transcribed into cDNA to act as the sequencing template. TCRdb keeps only in-frame clones here, not all; method: immunoSEQ multiplex PCR. The table records hundreds of thousands of clones, approximately 61% of them present only once. This CDR3 is 13 amino acids long. After removal of 2 bases from V and 8 bases from J, the junction contained 4 bases not matched to a gene. Germline V gene data show CDR1 as SGDLS and CDR2 as YYNGEE. The chain has TRBV9 and TRBJ2-1; TRBD2 matches 7 bases. Here the sequenced sample was CD4+ T cells sorted from blood, taken at week 0. This TCR was sampled from a human donor with alopecia areata. The CDR3 sequence is CASSVRLAHEQFF. DNA for the CDR3: TGTGCCAGCAGCGTCCGACTAGCACATGAGCAGTTCTTC.